This T cell receptor (beta chain) stems from a study of CD8+ T cells in alopecia areata. Overall study results and limits: Whereas mice showed it more clearly, TCR sharing across patients was murkier, possibly because of HLA. Sequencing of scalp samples also includes resident alphabeta T cells from normal skin.

This CDR3 spans 13 amino acids. The ends were cut back, 4 bases at V and 5 bases at J, with 9 bases in the middle. CDR1 and CDR2 (germline): WSHSY, SAAADI. RNA extraction and reverse transcription yielded cDNA as sequencing template. The table came from immunoSEQ multiplex PCR; TCRdb's copy has only in-frame clones and leaves some out. The sample records approximately 98,000 clones, 59% being singletons. This clone was observed a handful of times. What it binds is not known. The sequenced sample consisted of CD8+ T cells sorted from blood. This TCR came from a human donor in good health. V usage is TRBV10-2 and J usage is TRBJ1-5; D is unresolved. The CDR3 reads CASSGEEHQPQHF. The DNA of the CDR3 is TGCGCCAGCAGTGGGGAGGAGCATCAGCCCCAGCATTTT.